The clone carrying this TCR beta chain has a count of ten or more. These data are taken from a study of patients and donors after allogeneic stem cell transplantation. V lost 8 bases, J lost 1 base, and 17 bases lay in between. The CDR3 totals 15 residues. The V gene's germline CDR1 is MNHEY and CDR2 SVGEGT. TCRdb reanalysed the RT-PCR reads using MiXCR and keeps one entry per CDR3 protein. The repertoire holds about 87,000 distinct CDR3 sequences, with roughly 5.2% as singletons. V usage is TRBV6-2 or TRBV6-3 and J usage is TRBJ2-5; D not certain. Specimen: blood, either unsorted or a sorted T cell fraction (not recorded which). This receptor was obtained from a human donor who was either an allogeneic HSCT recipient or a stem cell or donor lymphocyte infusion donor (not recorded which). It is not recorded whose cells these are; they may come from a transplant donor. The CDR3: CASYHPDGSQETQYF. CDR3 nucleotides: TGTGCCAGCTATCACCCGGATGGTTCCCAAGAGACCCAGTACTTC.